This T cell receptor (beta chain) comes out of a study of control samples from healthy donors and cancer patients. Germline CDR1 reads MDHEN; CDR2 reads SYDVKM. The CDR3 contains 15 residues. V was shortened by 6 bases and J by 3 bases, with 15 bases between the two germline ends. Sequencing was performed with immunoSEQ multiplex PCR; in TCRdb, only in-frame clones are kept and a portion is missing. The sample yields 95,000 to 130,000 clones, 75% to 90% seen once. The chain uses TRBV28 and TRBJ2-1; D not resolved. The material sequenced was PBMCs. The origin of this receptor is a woman aged 45-65 years with colorectal cancer. The CDR3 DNA sequence: TGTGCCAGCAGCCCTCCCGGGTCGCTCTACAATGAGCAGTTCTTC. It codes for CASSPPGSLYNEQFF. The full variable domain, its missing parts supplied by reference TRBV28 and TRBJ2-1, is DVKVTQSSRYLVKRTGEKVFLECVQDMDHENMFWYRQDPGLGLRLIYFSYDVKMKEKGDIPEGYSVSREKKERFSLILESASTNQTSMYLCASSPPGSLYNEQFFGPGTRLTVL.